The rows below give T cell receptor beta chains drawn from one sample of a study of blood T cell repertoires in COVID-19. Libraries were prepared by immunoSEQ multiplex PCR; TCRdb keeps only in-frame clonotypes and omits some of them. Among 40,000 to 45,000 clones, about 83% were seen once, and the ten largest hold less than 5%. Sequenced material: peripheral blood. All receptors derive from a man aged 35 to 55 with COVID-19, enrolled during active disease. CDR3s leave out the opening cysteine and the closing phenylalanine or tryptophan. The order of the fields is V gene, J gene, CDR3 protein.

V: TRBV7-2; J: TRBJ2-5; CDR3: ASSSGRQETQY
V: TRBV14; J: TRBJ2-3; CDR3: ASSQDPHRTGEDTQY
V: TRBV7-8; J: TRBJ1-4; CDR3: ASSLATGGPNEKLF
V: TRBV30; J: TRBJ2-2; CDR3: AWRLGGVTGELF
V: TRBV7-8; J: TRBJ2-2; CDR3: ASSLRPYAGLAGGGTGELF
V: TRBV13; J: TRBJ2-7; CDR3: ASSRLAGEGVLEQY
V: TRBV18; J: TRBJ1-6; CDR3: ASSPSGQGHSPLH
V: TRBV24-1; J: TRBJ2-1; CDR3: ATSDSGGSSYNEQF
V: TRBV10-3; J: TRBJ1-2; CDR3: AISEGTGGGYT
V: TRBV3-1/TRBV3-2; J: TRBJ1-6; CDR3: ASRRVNSPLH
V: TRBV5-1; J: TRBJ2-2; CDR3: ASSPDGGAGELF
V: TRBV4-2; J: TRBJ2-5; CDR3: ASSQALGAGGGETQY
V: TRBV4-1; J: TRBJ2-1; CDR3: ASSQLAGGAREQF
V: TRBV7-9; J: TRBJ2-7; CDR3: ASSPGDSEQY
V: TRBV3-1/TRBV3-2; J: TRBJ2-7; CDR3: ASSRKALAGGHEQY
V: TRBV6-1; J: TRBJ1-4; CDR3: ASSEFRTGGTNEKLF
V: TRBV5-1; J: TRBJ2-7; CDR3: ASSLGPGQREY
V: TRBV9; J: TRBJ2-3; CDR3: ASSVDPGTDTQY
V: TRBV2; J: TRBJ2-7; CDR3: ASSEGGQYEQY
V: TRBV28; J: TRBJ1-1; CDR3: ASRGGTEAF
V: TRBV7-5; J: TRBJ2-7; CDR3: VRSLIPGTSGGSASYEQY
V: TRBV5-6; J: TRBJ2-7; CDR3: ASSRERDRELYEQY
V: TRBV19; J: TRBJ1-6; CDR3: ASSTGTGNSPLH
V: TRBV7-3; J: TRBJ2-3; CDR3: ASSFGSGMVDTQY
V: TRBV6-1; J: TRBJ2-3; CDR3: ASSEFPRGDGTDTQY
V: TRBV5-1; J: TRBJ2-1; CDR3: ASSSGTGYNEQF
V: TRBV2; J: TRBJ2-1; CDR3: ASSVTDSPYNEQF
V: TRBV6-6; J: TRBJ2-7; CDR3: ASSYPDRIGEQY
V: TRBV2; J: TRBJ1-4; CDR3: ASSGQGVANEKLF
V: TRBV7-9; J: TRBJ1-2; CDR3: ASSLALLGQTYGYT
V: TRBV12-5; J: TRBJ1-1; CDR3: ASGLALLNTEAF
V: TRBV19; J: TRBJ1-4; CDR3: ASSTRTGAATNEKLF
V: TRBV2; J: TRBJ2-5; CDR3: ASSEAGGGARETQY
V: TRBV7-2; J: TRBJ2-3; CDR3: ASSLQGTDTQY
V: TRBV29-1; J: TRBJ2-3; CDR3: SAGRDFTDTQY
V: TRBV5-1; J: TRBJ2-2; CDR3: ASSLEGLAGGRTGELF
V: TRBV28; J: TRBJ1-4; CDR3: ASIRTGFNEKLF
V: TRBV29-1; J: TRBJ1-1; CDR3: SVGQGASTEAF
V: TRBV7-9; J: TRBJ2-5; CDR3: ASGPGQGISGETQY
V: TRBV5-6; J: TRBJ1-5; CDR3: ASSSYGNQPQH
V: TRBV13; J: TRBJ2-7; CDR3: ASSPRTSGGYEQY
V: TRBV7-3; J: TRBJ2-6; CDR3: ASSPSSGANVLT
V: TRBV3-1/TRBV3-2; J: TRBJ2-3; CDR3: ASSQDPAGADTQY
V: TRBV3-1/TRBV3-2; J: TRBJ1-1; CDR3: ASSQGRGPTDEAF
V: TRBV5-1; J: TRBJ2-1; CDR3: ASSGTSSHEQF
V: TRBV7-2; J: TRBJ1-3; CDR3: ASSLDYTPGNTIY
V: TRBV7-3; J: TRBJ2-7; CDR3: ASSPGQSYEQY
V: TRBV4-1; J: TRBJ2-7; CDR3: ASSQGLQGGALSSYEQY
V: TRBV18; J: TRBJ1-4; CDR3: ASSPVRGRGGLF
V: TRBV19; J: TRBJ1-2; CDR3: ASSDPGQGLYGYT
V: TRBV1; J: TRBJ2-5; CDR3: TSTRTSLGQETQY
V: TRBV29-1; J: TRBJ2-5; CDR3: SVVGTGGEAQY
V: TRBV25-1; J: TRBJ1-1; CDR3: ASSGSGEGTEAF
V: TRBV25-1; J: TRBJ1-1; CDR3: ASSLQGGSEAF